This entry lists 21 T cell receptor beta chains sequenced from one sample in a study of CD8+ T cells in alopecia areata. The sample's treatment: oral pan-JAK inhibitor, 5-10 mg twice daily. Isolated RNA was reverse transcribed into cDNA used as the sequencing template. Data came from immunoSEQ multiplex PCR; TCRdb stores just in-frame clones and leaves some out. Among roughly 180,000 clones listed, 50% to 65% were seen once. The sequences come from CD8+ T cells sorted from blood, collected at week 24, from a patient treated with tofacitinib. The receptors derive from a human donor with alopecia areata.

The chain uses TRBV11-1 and TRBJ2-7; no firm D call. V lost 5 bases and J 2 bases, leaving 4 bases between the germline ends. Germline CDR1 SGHAT, CDR2 FQDESV (reference sequence). CDR3 length: 11 residues. DNA for the CDR3: TGTGCCAGCAGCACAACCTACGAGCAGTACTTC. Amino acids: CASSTTYEQYF.

The CDR3 loop reads CASSQDASGARYEQYF. The CDR3 bases are TGTGCCAGCAGCCAAGACGCTTCAGGGGCGCGGTACGAGCAGTACTTC. The V call is TRBV14, the J call TRBJ2-7, with a weak D call TRBD1 (6 bases). The CDR3 is made up of 16 amino acids. V lost 0 bases to trimming and J lost 4 bases, with 16 bases between them. Germline CDR1 and CDR2: SGHDN and FVKESK.

The CDR3 loop is CASSLRRFYGYTF. The CDR3 DNA follows: TGCGCCAGCAGCTTGCGCAGATTCTATGGCTACACCTTC. This chain joins TRBV5-1 and TRBJ1-2; D not resolved. Trimming removed 1 base at V and 4 bases at J, with 8 bases between. The germline V gene has CDR1 SGHRS and CDR2 YFSETQ. The CDR3 spans 13 residues.

The chain uses TRBV14 and TRBJ1-2; a possible D gene is TRBD1 (5 bases). Per the germline V gene, CDR1 is SGHDN and CDR2 is FVKESK. The CDR3 sequence is 15 residues long. The ends were cut back, 4 bases at V and 5 bases at J, with 17 bases in the middle. The CDR3 loop is CASSPMAGPVYGYTF. In DNA form, the CDR3 reads TGTGCCAGCAGCCCTATGGCAGGGCCGGTTTATGGCTACACCTTC.

The chain joins TRBV30 to TRBJ2-1; 9 bases line up with TRBD2. Germline lookup yields CDR1 GTSNPN and CDR2 SVGIG (reference sequence). With V trimmed by 2 bases and J by 5 bases, 7 bases remained unmatched. The CDR3 loop spans 15 amino acids. The CDR3 reads CAWSTGTSRNNEQFF. As DNA, the CDR3 is TGTGCCTGGAGTACCGGGACTAGCAGAAACAATGAGCAGTTCTTC.

This chain links TRBV9 with TRBJ1-2, with 7 bases identical to TRBD1. Unmatched junction bases numbered 15, after V lost 5 bases and J lost 8 bases. Looked up from germline, CDR1 is SGDLS and CDR2 is YYNGEE. This CDR3 is 15 amino acids long. CDR3 DNA sequence: TGTGCCAGCAGTGCCCGGGACAGCCCGGGGTGGGGCTACACCTTC. Its translation: CASSARDSPGWGYTF.

The J gene is TRBJ1-6, the V gene TRBV10-1; D remains ambiguous. Trimming took off 3 bases at V and 12 bases at J, with 9 bases between the two ends. The CDR3 is made up of 12 amino acids. The germline V gene encodes CDR1 WNHNN and CDR2 SYGVQD (reference sequence). CDR3 sequence reads: CASSDTGEPLHF. CDR3 coding DNA: TGCGCCAGCAGTGATACGGGAGAACCCCTCCACTTT.

The table lists this clone with a few counts. V and J are TRBV7-9 and TRBJ2-2; D is undetermined. The CDR3 consists of 11 residues. V was clipped by 8 bases and J by 3 bases, with 4 bases between them. CDR1 and CDR2 (germline): SEHNR, FQNEAQ (reference sequence). In nucleotides, the CDR3 is TGTGCCAGCTCGGACACCGGGGAGCTGTTTTTT. Translated, it gives CASSDTGELFF.

The chain uses TRBV28 and TRBJ2-4; D is possibly TRBD1 (5 bases). This CDR3 region has 13 residues. The germline V gene encodes CDR1 MDHEN and CDR2 SYDVKM. The V end was cut by 6 bases, the J end by 0 bases, with 6 bases between. The CDR3 spells CASRGVAKNIQYF. The CDR3 region has the DNA TGTGCCAGCAGAGGGGTAGCCAAAAACATTCAGTACTTC.

This chain links TRBV4-3 with TRBJ2-2; TRBD2 aligns across 10 bases. The CDR3 is 15 residues long. Germline V gene sequence: CDR1 LGHNA, CDR2 YSLEER. Germline trimming cut 4 bases from V and 3 bases from J; bases unmatched to any gene: 2. The CDR3 DNA is TGCGCCAGCAGCCGAGGACTAGCGGACACCGGGGAGCTGTTTTTT. This encodes CASSRGLADTGELFF.

V is TRBV30 and J is TRBJ1-1; D ambiguous. The germline CDR1 and CDR2 sequences are GTSNPN and SVGIG (reference sequence). The CDR3 is 11 residues long. With 1 base removed from V and 7 bases from J, the gap between germline ends came to 7 bases. The DNA of the CDR3 is TGTGCCTGGAGTGCGACTAATGAAGCTTTCTTT. This translates into CAWSATNEAFF.

This clone was found a few times. The chain combines TRBV4-3 with TRBJ2-5; D gene ambiguous. This CDR3 region has 13 residues. V dropped 5 bases and J dropped 5 bases, with 12 bases sitting between them. Germline V gene sequence: CDR1 LGHNA, CDR2 YSLEER. DNA of the CDR3: TGCGCCAGCAGCTCTCTAAAAGGGGAGACCCAGTACTTC. Translating gives CASSSLKGETQYF.

This clone was observed a single time. The chain joins TRBV9 to TRBJ1-1; tentatively, D is TRBD1 (6 bases). CDR1 and CDR2 (germline): SGDLS, YYNGEE. Trimming stripped 3 bases from V and 3 bases from J, with 12 bases between. This CDR3 has 14 residues. The CDR3 spells CASSAEGQYTEAFF. The CDR3 region has the DNA TGTGCCAGCAGCGCAGAGGGACAATACACTGAAGCTTTCTTT.

The CDR3 sequence: CASSVVEGTRGYTF. The CDR3 region has the DNA TGTGCCAGCAGCGTAGTGGAGGGGACTCGCGGCTACACCTTC. The rearrangement joins TRBV9 to TRBJ1-2; TRBD1 might be the D (5 bases). V lost 0 bases and J 8 bases, leaving 14 bases between the germline ends. The CDR3 is made up of 14 amino acids. Germline loops: CDR1 SGDLS, CDR2 YYNGEE. The full variable domain, completed using reference TRBV9 and TRBJ1-2, is DSGVTQTPKHLITATGQRVTLRCSPRSGDLSVYWYQQSLDQGLQFLIQYYNGEERAKGNILERFSAQQFPDLHSELNLSSLELGDSALYFCASSVVEGTRGYTFGSGTRLTVV.

This clone has more than one count but fewer than ten. The chain employs TRBV14 and TRBJ2-3; D gene unclear. CDR3 size: 13 residues. Germline lookup yields CDR1 SGHDN and CDR2 FVKESK. Trimming took 0 bases from V and 5 from J, leaving 6 bases between them. The CDR3 sequence: CASSQDSRDTQYF. The CDR3 DNA is TGTGCCAGCAGCCAAGACTCCAGAGATACGCAGTATTTT.

This clone has more than one count but fewer than ten. The chain joins TRBV7-6 to TRBJ2-7, with D perhaps given as TRBD1 or TRBD2 (5 bases each). Germline CDR1 SGHVS, CDR2 FNYEAQ. The CDR3 is made up of 15 amino acids. V was trimmed by 7 bases and J by 1 base, leaving 17 bases between them. The CDR3 loop reads CASTLGGGKSYEQYF. The CDR3 region has the DNA TGTGCCAGCACCCTTGGGGGTGGTAAGTCCTACGAGCAGTACTTC.

The chain joins TRBV30 to TRBJ1-1, with a tentative D call TRBD1 (5 bases). There are 13 residues in the CDR3. Trimming pared 2 bases from V and 3 bases from J, leaving 10 bases between. The germline V gene has CDR1 GTSNPN and CDR2 SVGIG (reference sequence). The CDR3 region has the DNA TGTGCCTGGAGTCAGGGACGGTACACTGAAGCTTTCTTT. Protein: CAWSQGRYTEAFF. Supplemented by reference TRBV30 and TRBJ1-1, the full variable domain reads SQTIHQWPATLVQPVGSPLSLECTVEGTSNPNLYWYRQAAGRGLQLLFYSVGIGQISSEVPQNLSASRPQDRQFILSSKKLLLSDSGFYLCAWSQGRYTEAFFGQGTRLTVV.

The V and J genes are TRBV7-2 and TRBJ2-1; TRBD1 aligns across 8 bases. The CDR3 spans 14 residues. V shed 5 bases, J shed 3 bases, and the junction held 3 bases outside the gene matches. Germline CDR1 SGHTA, CDR2 FQGNSA. CDR3 bases: TGTGCCAGCAGCGTGGACAGGGACTACAATGAGCAGTTCTTC. As protein: CASSVDRDYNEQFF.

The chain carries TRBV23-1 and TRBJ1-5; D unresolved. TRBV23-1 is filed as an ORF, its function uncertain. Trimming left V 1 base short and J 4 bases short, with 20 bases between. CDR3 length: 18 amino acids. The CDR3 DNA follows: TGCGCCAGCAGTCAATACGGTAGGACTGAAGCAGTGAATCAGCCCCAGCATTTT. Translating gives CASSQYGRTEAVNQPQHF.

The CDR3: CASSLSGEMNTEAFF. The CDR3 DNA reads TGTGCCAGCAGTTTATCGGGGGAAATGAACACTGAAGCTTTCTTT. The rearrangement links TRBV27 to TRBJ1-1, with D possibly matching TRBD1 (5 bases). The V end was cut by 0 bases, the J end by 0 bases, with 8 bases between. CDR3 length equals 15 residues. From germline, CDR1 is MNHEY and CDR2 SMNVEV (reference sequence).

The chain carries TRBV6-6 and TRBJ1-5, with D unresolved. This CDR3 is built from 12 residues. Trimming removed 2 bases from V and 4 bases from J, with 3 bases in between. Germline loops: CDR1 MNHNY, CDR2 SVGAGI (reference sequence). The CDR3, as DNA: TGTGCCAGCAGTTACGAGAATCAGCCCCAGCATTTT. It is translated as CASSYENQPQHF.